A selection of T cell receptor beta chains follows, all from one sample in a study of regulatory T cells in long-lasting Graves disease. TCRdb re-analysed the multiplex PCR reads in MiXCR, keeping a single row per CDR3 protein. The profile shows roughly 530,000 distinct CDR3 sequences, 15% to 20% of them singletons. This sample was also put to use in a study of T cells in Graves' hyperthyroidism and ophthalmopathy.

The source was peripheral blood mononuclear cells (PBMCs), collected at new diagnosis, from a patient treated with antithyroid drugs. The receptors originated from a woman aged 35-60 years with Graves disease. The CDR3 runs from the conserved cysteine through the conserved F or W. D genes are given only for firm matches. Clone sizes are given selectively: once, few, many, or a class where the clone is expanded.

>TRBV30|TRBD1|TRBJ1-5|many
TGTGCCTGGAGGGGACAGAGCAATCAGCCCCAGCATTTT
CAWRGQSNQPQHF
>TRBV6-5|-|TRBJ1-2|many
TGTGCCAGCAGTTACCCGGAACAGGGTAACTATGGCTACACCTTC
CASSYPEQGNYGYTF
>TRBV9|-|TRBJ1-1|-
TGTGCCAGCAGCGTAGAAGGCAGAACGAACACTGAAGCTTTCTTT
CASSVEGRTNTEAFF
>TRBV7-8|TRBD2|TRBJ2-1|many
TGTGCCAGCAGTGGACTAGCGGCACCATACAATGAGCAGTTCTTC
CASSGLAAPYNEQFF
>TRBV7-8|-|TRBJ2-1|-
TGTGCCAGCAGCGCGGGACACCAACTCTACAATGAGCAGTTCTTC
CASSAGHQLYNEQFF
>TRBV4-2|-|TRBJ2-1|-
TGTGCCAGCAGCCAAGATATGGCTGCCCCCTACAATGAGCAGTTCTTC
CASSQDMAAPYNEQFF
>TRBV30|-|TRBJ2-1|many
TGTGCCTGGAGTGCTCCCTACAATGAGCAGTTCTTC
CAWSAPYNEQFF
>TRBV28|-|TRBJ1-1|many
TGTGCCAGCAGCTCCGGCCCAGGGAGGTTAACTGAAGCTTTCTTT
CASSSGPGRLTEAFF
>TRBV19|TRBD1|TRBJ2-5|-
TGTGCCAGAGTAAGTGGGTCGGGACAGCAAGAGACCCAGTACTTC
CARVSGSGQQETQYF
>TRBV7-9|-|TRBJ1-1|-
TGTGCCAGCAGCGCGTTGGAGGGGGGCACTGAAGCTTTCTTT
CASSALEGGTEAFF
>TRBV2|TRBD1|TRBJ2-5|many
TGTGCCAGCAGTGGGACAGGGGGCCGGGAAGAGACCCAGTACTTC
CASSGTGGREETQYF
>TRBV6-5|TRBD1|TRBJ2-5|few
TGTGCCAGCAGTTTGACGACAGGGACCGAGACCCAGTACTTC
CASSLTTGTETQYF
>TRBV7-8|TRBD1|TRBJ2-2|-
TGTGCCAGCAGCTTATGGGGGGGCAGAGGACAGGGGGCGCGGGTTAGCACCGGGGAGCTGTTTTTT
CASSLWGGRGQGARVSTGELFF
>TRBV18|-|TRBJ1-1|many
TGTGCCAGCTCACCACGGGGACTTGAAGCTTTCTTT
CASSPRGLEAFF
>TRBV6-1|-|TRBJ2-6|-
TGTGCCAGCAGTGAAGCGCTTGCTCCCACTGGGGCCAACGTCCTGACTTTC
CASSEALAPTGANVLTF
>TRBV5-1|-|TRBJ2-1|-
TGCGCCAGCAGCCCCGCATCCCCCTACAATGAGCAGTTCTTC
CASSPASPYNEQFF
>TRBV28|-|TRBJ2-7|-
TGTGCCAGCAGTCCTGAGACAACCTACGAGCAGTACTTC
CASSPETTYEQYF
>TRBV19|TRBD1|TRBJ1-1|few
TGTGCCAGTAGTCCTACGGGGACAGGGGGTTCGGACACTGAAGCTTTCTTT
CASSPTGTGGSDTEAFF
>TRBV12-5|TRBD2|TRBJ2-3|many
TGTGCTAGTGGTTTGCCCCGGACTAGCGGGGGTGATACGCAGTATTTT
CASGLPRTSGGDTQYF
>TRBV11-2|TRBD2|TRBJ2-7|many
TGTGCCAGCAGCTTAAGCGGGGGGGGTTACGAGCAGTACTTC
CASSLSGGGYEQYF
>TRBV27|-|TRBJ2-7|few
TGTGCCAGCAGTTTATCAGGCGAGCAGGGGTCCTACGAGCAGTACTTC
CASSLSGEQGSYEQYF
>TRBV6-2/TRBV6-3|-|TRBJ2-7|-
TGTGCCAGCAGTTACTCGTTGGAGGGCTACTCCTACGAGCAGTACTTC
CASSYSLEGYSYEQYF
>TRBV7-9|TRBD1|TRBJ2-7|many
TGTGCCAGCAGCTCGGACAGGGCGGGAATGGGCGAGCAGTACTTC
CASSSDRAGMGEQYF
>TRBV18|TRBD1|TRBJ2-2|-
TGTGCCAGCTCCCTCGGACAGGGAATCTCCGGGGAGCTGTTTTTT
CASSLGQGISGELFF
>TRBV6-2/TRBV6-3|-|TRBJ1-5|many
TGTGCCAGCAGCTACGGGGGAGGGGACCATGGCAATCAGCCCCAGCATTTT
CASSYGGGDHGNQPQHF
>TRBV3-1|-|TRBJ1-3|-
TGTGCCAGCAGCCAAGCTCGAGGCGGGGGGTCTGGAAACACCATATATTTT
CASSQARGGGSGNTIYF
>TRBV4-1|TRBD2|TRBJ2-5|-
TGCGCCAGCAGCCAAAGAGGCGGGGGGGCCGGTCAAGAGACCCAGTACTTC
CASSQRGGGAGQETQYF
>TRBV15|-|TRBJ1-5|-
TGTGCCACCAGCAGAGACAGGGGCCTTCAGCCCCAGCATTTT
CATSRDRGLQPQHF
>TRBV12-5|TRBD2|TRBJ2-5|-
TGTGCTAGTGGTTCAGGAGCGGGGGGCCCAGAGACCCAGTACTTC
CASGSGAGGPETQYF
>TRBV18|-|TRBJ2-4|-
TGTGCCAGCTCACCACGAGCGGGCCCAAAGTACTTC
CASSPRAGPKYF
>TRBV20-1|TRBD2|TRBJ2-7|few
TGCAGTGCTCCCCTTAGCGGGGGGGCCTTCGAGCAGTACTTC
CSAPLSGGAFEQYF
>TRBV11-2|-|TRBJ2-5|few
TGTGCCAGCAGCGGCAACTCAGGACTGGGTGGGGAGACCCAGTACTTC
CASSGNSGLGGETQYF
>TRBV11-2|-|TRBJ1-5|many
TGTGCCAGCAGCTTAGGAGTTGGGGCGAATCAGCCCCAGCATTTT
CASSLGVGANQPQHF
>TRBV6-2/TRBV6-3|-|TRBJ1-5|-
TGTGCCAGCAGTTACGAGGGGAATCAGCCCCAGCATTTT
CASSYEGNQPQHF
>TRBV20-1|TRBD1|TRBJ1-2|few
TGCAGTGCTAGAGATGCAGGCAGGGGGCAAGATGGCTACACCTTC
CSARDAGRGQDGYTF
>TRBV3-1|-|TRBJ1-1|many
TGTGCCAGCAGCCGATCTTTGAACACTGAAGCTTTCTTT
CASSRSLNTEAFF
>TRBV6-1|TRBD1|TRBJ2-7|many
TGTGCCAGCAACCGCCACCCGGGACAGACCTACGAGCAGTACTTC
CASNRHPGQTYEQYF
>TRBV7-9|TRBD1|TRBJ1-6|-
TGTGCCAGCAGCCTAAACCGGGACAGGGGTTCACCCCTCCACTTT
CASSLNRDRGSPLHF
>TRBV12-3/TRBV12-4|-|TRBJ1-3|few
TGTGCCAGCAGTCACACGACACGCTCTGGGGATAACACCATATATTTT
CASSHTTRSGDNTIYF
>TRBV30|TRBD2|TRBJ2-5|few
TGTGCCTGGGGGGGACTAGTCCGAGAGACCCAGTACTTC
CAWGGLVRETQYF
>TRBV20-1|TRBD1|TRBJ1-6|-
TGCAGTGCTACGACAGGGGGCCTGGCCCTCCACTTT
CSATTGGLALHF
>TRBV27|TRBD1|TRBJ2-7|many
TGTGCCAGCAAGTGGGGACAGGGTTCCTACGAGCAGTACTTC
CASKWGQGSYEQYF
>TRBV20-1|TRBD2|TRBJ2-1|many
TGCAGTGCTAGAGGGGAGGCGGGAGATTTCAATGAGCAGTTCTTC
CSARGEAGDFNEQFF
>TRBV5-1|TRBD1|TRBJ2-7|many
TGCGCCAGCAGCTTGGGAGGGACAGGGAATTACGAGCAGTACTTC
CASSLGGTGNYEQYF
>TRBV20-1|-|TRBJ2-7|-
TGCAGTGTCCTAGGACGGGACCTAAAGTACTTC
CSVLGRDLKYF
>TRBV28|TRBD1|TRBJ1-1|many
TGTGCCATCATTACCGGGACAGGGCCGAGGAACACTGAAGCTTTCTTT
CAIITGTGPRNTEAFF
>TRBV2|TRBD1|TRBJ1-5|many
TGTGCCAGCAGTGCCCTGACAGGGGGCTCTCAGCCCCAGCATTTT
CASSALTGGSQPQHF
>TRBV7-3|-|TRBJ1-1|few
TGTGCCAGCAGCTTAATGTCAGGCGGAACTGAAGCTTTCTTT
CASSLMSGGTEAFF
>TRBV28|-|TRBJ2-3|many
TGTGCCAGCAGTTTAGGTACAGCCACAGATACGCAGTATTTT
CASSLGTATDTQYF
>TRBV9|-|TRBJ1-2|-
TGTGCCAGCAGCGTAGCTGATTTTGAAGGGGCCGGCTACACCTTC
CASSVADFEGAGYTF
>TRBV12-3/TRBV12-4|-|TRBJ1-5|many
TGTGCCAGCAGTTTTGGCAGCAACCATCAGCCCCAGCATTTT
CASSFGSNHQPQHF
>TRBV12-3/TRBV12-4|-|TRBJ2-2|few
TGTGCCAGCAGCCCCCGGGGACGGGGAAGAAGGAGTACCGGGGAGCTGTTTTTT
CASSPRGRGRRSTGELFF
>TRBV28|-|TRBJ2-5|many
TGTGCCAGCAGTTTAAATGGACCCCAAGAGACCCAGTACTTC
CASSLNGPQETQYF
>TRBV5-4|-|TRBJ2-1|-
TGTGCCAGCAGCTCTGGGGGTCCTCTGGAATCCTACAATGAGCAGTTCTTC
CASSSGGPLESYNEQFF
>TRBV13|TRBD2|TRBJ2-3|many
TGTGCCAGCAGCTTAGTCAATCGACTAGCGGGGCTAAGCACAGATACGCAGTATTTT
CASSLVNRLAGLSTDTQYF